This passage covers 32 T cell receptor beta chains from one sample sequenced in a study of T-cell reconstitution after alpha-beta-depleted transplantation in children. A TCRbeta library incorporating unique molecular identifiers was prepared. TCRdb itself ran the PCR reads through MiXCR, one entry per CDR3 protein. The profile shows approximately 15,000 distinct CDR3 sequences, approximately 5.1% of them singletons. The input for sequencing was PBMCs, taken before TCRalphabeta/CD19-depleted stem cell transplant. Every receptor here comes from a boy between 10 and 17 years old with acute lymphoblastic leukemia, due to receive a stem cell transplant.

This clonotype was counted many times. V is TRBV7-8 and J is TRBJ1-2; 8 nucleotides align to TRBD1. Germline CDR1 reads SGHVS; CDR2 reads FQNEAQ. The ends lost 3 bases at V and 5 bases at J; junction bases unmatched: 5. There are 14 residues in the CDR3. CDR3 amino acids: CASSFTGGHYGYTF. The CDR3 DNA follows: TGTGCCAGCAGCTTTACAGGGGGTCATTATGGCTACACCTTC.

This clonotype was detected many times. The chain joins TRBV5-1 to TRBJ2-7; 9 bases agree with TRBD1. Germline trimming cut 0 bases from V and 5 bases from J; bases unmatched to any gene: 6. This CDR3 contains 15 residues. Germline V gives CDR1 SGHRS, CDR2 YFSETQ. Here the CDR3 reads CASSLGDREGNEQYF. The CDR3 nucleotides are TGCGCCAGCAGCTTGGGGGACAGGGAGGGCAACGAGCAGTACTTC.

This clonotype occurred many times. The chain employs TRBV12-3 or TRBV12-4 and TRBJ1-1; D unresolved. The CDR3 runs 14 residues. Trimming removed 1 base at V and 4 bases at J, with 10 bases between. The CDR3 DNA follows: TGTGCCAGCAGTTTAGAGCCGGGATTCACTGAAGCTTTCTTT. It yields the protein CASSLEPGFTEAFF.

This clonotype has only one observation. The chain links TRBV28 to TRBJ2-3, with 8 positions matching TRBD2. Trimming took 3 bases from V and 7 from J; bases not matched to a gene: 12. This CDR3 has 16 amino acids. Germline V gives CDR1 MDHEN, CDR2 SYDVKM. The CDR3 DNA reads TGTGCCAGCAGTTTTAGTCCTAGCGGGTGGGCGAATACGCAGTATTTT. Translation gives CASSFSPSGWANTQYF.

This clonotype was detected ten times or more. The CDR3: CASSAGFQETQYF. Written as DNA, the CDR3 is TGTGCCAGCAGTGCAGGGTTCCAAGAGACCCAGTACTTC. The chain has TRBV25-1 and TRBJ2-5; tentatively, D is TRBD1 (5 bases). There are 13 residues in the CDR3. Germline V gene lookup returns CDR1 MGHDK and CDR2 SYGVNS. Trimming removed 4 bases from V and 1 base from J, with 7 bases in between.

At least ten counts were recorded for this clonotype. The rearrangement links TRBV6-5 to TRBJ2-2; D possibly corresponds to TRBD1 (6 bases). V lost 0 bases and J 0 bases, leaving 11 bases between the germline ends. The V gene's germline CDR1 is MNHEY and CDR2 SVGAGI. The CDR3 is 17 amino acids. CDR3 sequence (DNA): TGTGCCAGCAGTTACTCGAGGGACAACACGAACACCGGGGAGCTGTTTTTT. Protein sequence: CASSYSRDNTNTGELFF.

By share, this clonotype ranks as medium-sized. This chain links TRBV12-3 or TRBV12-4 with TRBJ2-1; 12 bases map to TRBD2. The trim removed 1 base at V and 5 bases at J, leaving 6 bases unmatched. The CDR3 sequence is 17 residues long. CDR3 DNA sequence: TGTGCCAGCAGTTTAGGCACCCTAGCGGGAGGGGACAATGAGCAGTTCTTC. It encodes CASSLGTLAGGDNEQFF.

In its sample, this clonotype ranks as medium-sized. The V and J genes are TRBV20-1 and TRBJ2-5, with TRBD1 as a possible D gene (7 bases). The CDR3 is 17 amino acids. Germline V gene lookup returns CDR1 DFQATT and CDR2 SNEGSKA (reference sequence). V lost 5 bases to trimming and J lost 0 bases, with 22 bases between them. The CDR3 nucleotides are TGCAGTGCTTCAGGGGGGCCCGGGACAAAACACCAAGAGACCCAGTACTTC. Translating gives CSASGGPGTKHQETQYF.

This clonotype showed up many times. The rearrangement uses TRBV5-6 and TRBJ2-3; TRBD2 matches at 7 bases. This CDR3 comprises 16 residues. Germline lookup yields CDR1 SGHDT and CDR2 YYEEEE. V trimming: 5 bases; J trimming: 4 bases; junction bases outside the gene matches: 13. CDR3 sequence: CASRYERGLRADTQYF. The CDR3 bases are TGTGCCAGCAGATACGAGCGGGGCCTTCGGGCAGATACGCAGTATTTT.

In this sample, this clonotype turned up many times. Germline and junction disagree at one end, which may indicate a read error. V usage is TRBV20-1 and J usage is TRBJ2-7; tentatively, D is TRBD2 (5 bases). Germline CDR1 is DFQATT and CDR2 is SNEGSKA (reference sequence). The CDR3 extends over 15 amino acids. The CDR3 coding sequence is TGCAGTGCCAGAGGACTGGACGGATTCTTCTACGAGCAGTACTTC. It translates to CSARGLDGFFYEQYF.

This clonotype was picked up many times. J is TRBJ2-7 and V is TRBV4-3; the match to TRBD2 covers 11 bases. This CDR3 has 16 residues. Trimming cost V 4 bases and J 0 bases; bases outside gene matches: 5. The germline V gene encodes CDR1 LGHNA and CDR2 YSLEER. As DNA, the CDR3 is TGCGCCAGCAGCCGACAACTAGCGGGGGACTCCTACGAGCAGTACTTC. As protein: CASSRQLAGDSYEQYF.

This clonotype appeared many times. The chain links TRBV6-6 to TRBJ1-4; no definite D call. Trimming pared 4 bases from V and 12 bases from J, leaving 12 bases between. CDR3 length: 12 residues. Germline V gene sequence: CDR1 MNHNY, CDR2 SVGAGI (reference sequence). The CDR3 nucleotides read TGTGCCAGCAGTTCACCGGGCGGGCAACTGTTTTTT. Translation: CASSSPGGQLFF.

This chain joins TRBV20-1 and TRBJ1-2; TRBD1 agrees at 7 bases. J gave up 6 bases and V 2 bases, and 9 bases lay outside the gene matches. The CDR3 has 14 amino acids. Germline CDR1 reads DFQATT; CDR2 reads SNEGSKA (reference sequence). The CDR3 sequence: CSARISGQADGYTF. Here the CDR3 DNA reads TGCAGTGCTAGAATTTCCGGACAGGCAGATGGCTACACCTTC.

This clonotype was recorded many times. The chain is built from TRBV7-2 and TRBJ2-6; unclear D gene. Trimming stripped 3 bases from V and 2 bases from J, with 5 bases between. Germline V gene lookup returns CDR1 SGHTA and CDR2 FQGNSA. The CDR3 is made up of 14 amino acids. CDR3 nucleotides: TGTGCCAGCAGCTTTTTGGCTGGGGCCAACGTCCTGACTTTC. It codes for CASSFLAGANVLTF.

By sample share, this clonotype is medium-sized. The chain couples TRBV7-3 to TRBJ1-1; a possible D gene is TRBD1 (5 bases). V lost 5 bases, J lost 4 bases, and 14 bases lay in between. This CDR3 is built from 14 residues. Germline CDR1 SGHTA, CDR2 FQGTGA. Written as DNA, the CDR3 is TGTGCCAGCAGCCCCCAGGGCTACGGCACTGAAGCTTTCTTT. Translation gives CASSPQGYGTEAFF.

This clonotype was picked up many times. CDR3 in amino acids: CASNRDPSNTGELFF. The CDR3 DNA reads TGCGCCAGCAATAGGGATCCCTCGAACACCGGGGAGCTGTTTTTT. The chain is built from TRBV5-1 and TRBJ2-2; D not certain. Germline V gene data show CDR1 as SGHRS and CDR2 as YFSETQ. The V and J ends lost 6 bases and 0 bases respectively, with 12 bases between them. The length of the CDR3 is 15 residues.

This clonotype qualifies as medium-sized. This chain uses TRBV7-2 with TRBJ1-5; perhaps TRBD1 as D (5 bases). Germline CDR1 SGHTA, CDR2 FQGNSA. CDR3 length equals 15 residues. V was trimmed by 4 bases and J by 1 base, leaving 11 bases between them. CDR3 sequence: CASSSVGGSNQPQHF. DNA for the CDR3: TGTGCCAGCAGCTCAGTGGGGGGGAGCAATCAGCCCCAGCATTTT.

This clonotype has ten or more counts. The J gene is TRBJ1-6, the V gene TRBV7-8, with D perhaps matching TRBD1 (5 bases). V dropped 5 bases and J dropped 0 bases, with 11 bases sitting between them. The CDR3 has 16 amino acids. Per the germline V gene, CDR1 is SGHVS and CDR2 is FQNEAQ. CDR3 DNA sequence: TGTGCCAGCAGCCGTGGACATCCCTCCTATAATTCACCCCTCCACTTT. It encodes CASSRGHPSYNSPLHF.

This clonotype was detected ten times or more. The chain recombines TRBV30 with TRBJ1-5; 7 bases fit TRBD1. This CDR3 region has 13 residues. Trimming at V came to 0 bases and at J to 7 bases, leaving 3 bases not matched to a gene. Germline V CDR1 and CDR2: GTSNPN, SVGIG (reference sequence). The CDR3 region is CAWSVQGHQPQHF. CDR3 sequence (DNA): TGTGCCTGGAGTGTACAGGGGCACCAGCCCCAGCATTTT.

By proportion, this clonotype is medium-sized. The chain employs TRBV29-1 and TRBJ2-3; D unresolved. CDR1 SQVTM and CDR2 ANQGSEA come from the germline V gene. The V gene lost 4 bases and the J gene lost 8 bases, with 16 bases spanning the gap. The CDR3 covers 13 residues. The CDR3 protein is CSVVLPTFGTQYF. The CDR3 nucleotides read TGCAGCGTTGTATTGCCTACTTTTGGTACGCAGTATTTT.

There are many counts of this clonotype. The chain links TRBV5-1 to TRBJ1-3; 8 bases fit TRBD1. The CDR3 runs to 15 residues. The ends lost 5 bases at V and 0 bases at J; junction bases unmatched: 4. The germline CDR1 and CDR2 sequences are SGHRS and YFSETQ. The CDR3 is CASRTGDLSGNTIYF. CDR3 coding DNA: TGCGCCAGCAGGACAGGGGACCTCTCTGGAAACACCATATATTTT.

This clonotype has ten or more counts. CDR3 bases: TGTGCCAGCAGTTCCCTGACAGTTATTCAGTACTTC. Protein product: CASSSLTVIQYF. This rearrangement joins TRBV28 to TRBJ2-4, with D tentatively TRBD1 (5 bases). V was cut by 4 bases and J by 10 bases, with 11 bases left in between. In germline, CDR1 is MDHEN, CDR2 SYDVKM. This CDR3 is 12 amino acids long.

This clonotype occurred many times. The genes are TRBV11-2 and TRBJ1-5; D ambiguous. This CDR3 comprises 14 residues. Germline V lookup: CDR1 SGHAT, CDR2 FQNNGV. Trimming took off 2 bases at V and 3 bases at J, with 8 bases between the two ends. In DNA, the CDR3 is TGTGCCAGCAGCTTACGGTCGGTCAATCAGCCCCAGCATTTT. Translating it yields CASSLRSVNQPQHF.

V is TRBV5-5 and J is TRBJ2-3, with 8 bases matching TRBD2. The V gene's germline CDR1 is SGHKS and CDR2 YYEKEE (reference sequence). The trim removed 2 bases at V and 5 bases at J, leaving 4 bases unmatched. The CDR3 contains 14 residues. The chain's CDR3 is CASSFGGAGDTQYF. For the CDR3, the DNA is TGTGCCAGCAGCTTCGGGGGGGCCGGAGATACGCAGTATTTT.

There are many counts of this clonotype. The chain links TRBV7-8 to TRBJ1-5; 9 bases align to TRBD1. J was trimmed by 6 bases and V by 2 bases; bases with no gene match: 2. CDR1 SGHVS and CDR2 FQNEAQ come from the germline V gene. The CDR3 is 14 residues long. The chain's CDR3 is CASSLHRGLQPQHF. DNA for the CDR3: TGTGCCAGCAGCTTACACAGGGGGCTTCAGCCCCAGCATTTT.

CDR3 amino acids: CASSSRMDGNQPQHF. The CDR3 DNA sequence: TGTGCCAGCAGTTCCAGGATGGACGGGAATCAGCCCCAGCATTTT. This chain uses TRBV6-2 or TRBV6-3 with TRBJ1-5; unclear D gene. The CDR3 extends over 15 amino acids. From germline, CDR1 is MNHEY and CDR2 SVGEGT. The V end lost 4 bases, the J end lost 4 bases, and 14 bases lay between the germline ends.

This clonotype showed up many times. This chain joins TRBV4-2 and TRBJ2-7; D remains unclear. Germline CDR1 LGHNA, CDR2 YNFKEQ. This CDR3 region has 15 residues. V lost 1 base and J lost 6, with 16 bases in between. The CDR3 nucleotides read TGTGCCAGCAGCCAAGGGGGATCCATGGGCGTCGAGCAGTACTTC. It is translated as CASSQGGSMGVEQYF.

This clonotype occurred many times. The DNA of the CDR3 is TGTGCCAGCAGTTACCCTAACAGGGGAGCTGAAGCTTTCTTT. This translates into CASSYPNRGAEAFF. The rearrangement links TRBV6-5 to TRBJ1-1, with TRBD1 matching 7 bases. The V gene's germline CDR1 is MNHEY and CDR2 SVGAGI. The CDR3 runs to 14 residues. Trimming at V came to 2 bases and at J to 6 bases, leaving 6 bases not matched to a gene.

This clonotype was observed at least ten times. The chain couples TRBV7-9 to TRBJ1-5; no clear D gene. The CDR3 contains 13 residues. Germline loops: CDR1 SEHNR, CDR2 FQNEAQ (reference sequence). The ends were cut back, 6 bases at V and 7 bases at J, with 13 bases in the middle. CDR3 nucleotide sequence: TGTGCCAGCAGTCCCGGGGTAGACCAGCCCCAGCATTTT. It encodes CASSPGVDQPQHF. The whole variable domain, filled in from reference TRBV7-9 and TRBJ1-5, reads DTGVSQNPRHKITKRGQNVTFRCDPISEHNRLYWYRQTLGQGPEFLTYFQNEAQLEKSRLLSDRFSAERPKGSFSTLEIQRTEQGDSAMYLCASSPGVDQPQHFGDGTRLSIL.

This clonotype was counted at least ten times. The J gene is TRBJ2-5, the V gene TRBV5-4; 9 bases align to TRBD1. The trim removed 4 bases at V and 2 bases at J, leaving 3 bases unmatched. The CDR3 spans 14 residues. From germline, CDR1 is SGHNT and CDR2 YYREEE (reference sequence). The CDR3 reads CASSRGTGQETQYF. DNA for the CDR3: TGTGCCAGCAGCAGAGGGACAGGGCAAGAGACCCAGTACTTC.

At least ten counts were recorded for this clonotype. The chain has TRBV28 and TRBJ2-3, with TRBD2 matching over 9 bases. The germline V gene encodes CDR1 MDHEN and CDR2 SYDVKM. The CDR3 covers 15 residues. Germline trimming cut 2 bases from V and 0 bases from J; bases unmatched to any gene: 0. The CDR3 spells CASSLAGGSTDTQYF. Written as DNA, the CDR3 is TGTGCCAGCAGTTTAGCGGGAGGGAGCACAGATACGCAGTATTTT.

This clonotype turned up a few times. The rearrangement links TRBV10-2 to TRBJ2-7; D gene unclear. CDR3 size: 11 residues. Trimming took 2 bases from V and 3 from J, leaving 2 bases between them. Germline values: CDR1 WSHSY, CDR2 SAAADI. The CDR3: CASSEVYEQYF. The CDR3 DNA sequence: TGCGCCAGCAGTGAGGTCTACGAGCAGTACTTC.